This passage covers 20 T cell receptor beta chains from one sample sequenced in a study of T cell responses to AZD1222 COVID-19 vaccine (dated by TCRdb to about 2021). The library was built by means of the immunoSEQ multiplex PCR assay. TCRdb carries this immuneACCESS record with in-frame sequences only. Its versions omit some clonotypes, under half of them owing to an unresolved V gene in the studies checked, with the rest unexplained. The sample includes about 100,000 clones, with 75% to 90% observed a single time. Together, the top ten hold under 3% of the sample. The intended sense of this specimen's time point label: about 28 days (+/-7) after the second vaccine dose. Source: peripheral blood, taken 28 days after the second AZD1222 dose. Every receptor here comes from an adult who received the AZD1222 COVID-19 vaccine.

The DNA of the CDR3 is TGTGCCAGCAGCCAAGGGTACAGGATGGATACGCAGTATTTT. Its protein is CASSQGYRMDTQYF. The chain carries TRBV3-1 (or the pseudogene TRBV3-2) and TRBJ2-3; a weak D match, TRBD1 (5 bases). Deletions cut 1 base from V and 6 bases from J, with 11 bases between. The CDR3 loop spans 14 amino acids. The germline V gene encodes CDR1 LGHDT and CDR2 YNNKEL (reference sequence).

The genes are TRBV5-1 and TRBJ2-1, with TRBD1 identical over 11 bases. The V and J ends lost 4 bases and 6 bases, in that order; junction bases with no gene match: 3. Germline assignment: CDR1 SGHRS and CDR2 YFSETQ. The CDR3 has 14 amino acids. CDR3 nucleotide sequence: TGCGCCAGCAGCCTAGGGACAGGGGGCAATGAGCAGTTCTTC. As protein: CASSLGTGGNEQFF.

This chain links TRBV5-6 with TRBJ2-7; D gene unclear. V lost 1 base, J lost 7 bases, and 9 bases lay in between. CDR1 SGHDT and CDR2 YYEEEE come from the germline V gene. This CDR3 is 12 amino acids long. The CDR3 nucleotides are TGTGCCAGCAGCTTGTTAGGGTCGGAGCAGTACTTC. It codes for CASSLLGSEQYF.

The chain couples TRBV11-3 to TRBJ2-1; D may correspond to TRBD1 or TRBD2 (6 bases each). CDR1 and CDR2 from the germline V gene are SGHNT and YENEEA. The V gene lost 2 bases and the J gene lost 3 bases, with 26 bases spanning the gap. The CDR3 is 20 residues long. CDR3 coding DNA: TGTGCCAGCAGCTTATTAAGTCCACTGGTGGGGGGCTCTGACTACAATGAGCAGTTCTTC. Protein sequence: CASSLLSPLVGGSDYNEQFF.

The V gene is TRBV29-1, the J gene TRBJ1-1, with 8 nucleotides matching TRBD1. CDR3 length: 13 residues. Germline assignment: CDR1 SQVTM and CDR2 ANQGSEA. V was pared by 6 bases and J by 4 bases, with 7 bases of the junction left unmatched. Written as DNA, the CDR3 is TGCAGCGTGCTTAAAACAGGGGGCACTGAAGCTTTCTTT. It encodes CSVLKTGGTEAFF. Combining the CDR3 with reference TRBV29-1 and TRBJ1-1 gives the whole variable domain SAVISQKPSRDICQRGTSLTIQCQVDSQVTMMFWYRQQPGQSLTLIATANQGSEATYESGFVIDKFPISRPNLTFSTLTVSNMSPEDSSIYLCSVLKTGGTEAFFGQGTRLTVV.

The chain carries TRBV12-5 and TRBJ2-1; possibly TRBD1 for D (5 bases). The germline V gene has CDR1 LGHNT and CDR2 FRNRAP. The CDR3 spans 12 residues. Trimming pared 2 bases from V and 12 bases from J, leaving 11 bases between. This CDR3 reads CASGLMGLGQFF. The CDR3 region has the DNA TGTGCTAGTGGTTTGATGGGGCTGGGGCAGTTCTTC.

Only a few counts were recorded for this clone. V and J are TRBV5-1 and TRBJ2-7, with D perhaps matching TRBD2 (7 bases). The CDR3 totals 16 residues. V lost 0 bases, J lost 3 bases, and 16 bases lay in between. Germline lookup yields CDR1 SGHRS and CDR2 YFSETQ. CDR3 amino acids: CASSLAGAGDLYEQYF. In nucleotides, the CDR3 is TGCGCCAGCAGCTTGGCAGGGGCGGGGGACCTCTACGAGCAGTACTTC.

The chain is built from TRBV18 and TRBJ1-6; the D is unclear. V was cut by 1 base and J by 0 bases, with 16 bases left in between. The germline V gene encodes CDR1 KGHSH and CDR2 LQKENI. The CDR3 has 19 residues. The CDR3 loop reads CASSPQGPRLSSYNSPLHF. In nucleotides, the CDR3 is TGTGCCAGCTCACCACAGGGCCCGCGCCTGAGCTCCTATAATTCACCCCTCCACTTT.

This sequence joins TRBV5-1 and TRBJ2-1, with D perhaps matching TRBD2 (6 bases). Germline V gene lookup returns CDR1 SGHRS and CDR2 YFSETQ. The CDR3 is 14 amino acids. V was pared by 1 base and J by 5 bases, with 10 bases between. The CDR3 here is CASSLMGGNNEQFF. The CDR3 DNA reads TGCGCCAGCAGCTTGATGGGGGGTAACAATGAGCAGTTCTTC.

The chain has TRBV4-1 and TRBJ2-1; 15 positions agree with TRBD2. Trimming at V came to 2 bases and at J to 8 bases, leaving 16 bases not matched to a gene. Germline V lookup: CDR1 MGHRA, CDR2 YSYEKL. This CDR3 spans 20 amino acids. CDR3 sequence: CASSQPGLAGGQEPKDEQFF. The CDR3 DNA reads TGCGCCAGCAGCCAACCTGGACTAGCGGGGGGGCAAGAACCGAAGGATGAGCAGTTCTTC.

The chain couples TRBV19 to TRBJ2-2, with D tentatively TRBD1 (6 bases). Deletions cut 7 bases from V and 0 bases from J, with 12 bases between. This CDR3 spans 15 amino acids. The germline gives CDR1 LNHDA, CDR2 SQIVND (reference sequence). CDR3 sequence reads: CASTPNRANTGELFF. In nucleotides, the CDR3 is TGTGCCAGTACGCCGAACAGGGCGAACACCGGGGAGCTGTTTTTT.

This chain joins TRBV7-2 and TRBJ2-1; D possibly corresponds to TRBD1 (5 bases). CDR3 length equals 13 residues. The germline CDR1 and CDR2 sequences are SGHTA and FQGNSA. Trimming removed 1 base at V and 6 bases at J, with 7 bases between. CDR3 amino acids: CASSLGQFNEQFF. CDR3 sequence (DNA): TGTGCCAGCAGCTTAGGACAGTTCAATGAGCAGTTCTTC.

The chain joins TRBV7-8 to TRBJ1-2; D is perhaps TRBD1 (5 bases). The V end was cut by 5 bases, the J end by 9 bases, with 16 bases between. Germline assignment: CDR1 SGHVS and CDR2 FQNEAQ. CDR3 length equals 13 residues. The CDR3 sequence: CASSETGSSSYTF. DNA of the CDR3: TGTGCCAGCAGCGAAACAGGATCCAGTAGCTACACCTTC.

The chain carries TRBV7-8 and TRBJ1-1; D unclear. Trimming removed 2 bases from V and 7 bases from J, with 14 bases in between. This CDR3 is built from 14 residues. CDR1 is SGHVS and CDR2 is FQNEAQ in the germline V gene. The CDR3 protein is CASSLRLLNREAFF. The DNA of the CDR3 is TGTGCCAGCAGCTTACGTTTACTGAACCGTGAAGCTTTCTTT.

The chain combines TRBV7-9 with TRBJ2-3; 7 bases match TRBD1. Trimming took 3 bases from V and 3 from J; bases not matched to a gene: 9. CDR3 length: 16 amino acids. Germline V CDR1 and CDR2: SEHNR, FQNEAQ (reference sequence). The CDR3 sequence: CASSLYRGEGTDTQYF. The CDR3, as DNA: TGTGCCAGCAGCTTGTACAGGGGAGAGGGGACAGATACGCAGTATTTT.

V gene TRBV24-1 combines with J gene TRBJ1-5; 9 nucleotides match TRBD1. CDR1 is KGHDR, CDR2 SFDVKD, per germline. The V gene end was trimmed by 9 bases and the J gene end by 2 bases; junction bases not matched to a gene: 19. The CDR3 spans 19 residues. This CDR3 reads CATYSPGQGRGWCNQPQHF. The CDR3 nucleotides are TGTGCCACCTACTCACCGGGACAGGGTAGGGGTTGGTGCAATCAGCCCCAGCATTTT.

The rearrangement links TRBV5-4 to TRBJ1-2; D gene uncertain. CDR3 length: 15 amino acids. V was clipped by 0 bases and J by 3 bases, with 12 bases between them. Germline V gene data show CDR1 as SGHNT and CDR2 as YYREEE (reference sequence). The CDR3 nucleotides read TGTGCCAGCAGCTTGGACTCGGAGCTCTACTATGGCTACACCTTC. This codes for CASSLDSELYYGYTF. The full variable domain, in which reference TRBV5-4 and TRBJ1-2 provide the parts outside the CDR3, is ETGVTQSPTHLIKTRGQQVTLRCSSQSGHNTVSWYQQALGQGPQFIFQYYREEENGRGNFPPRFSGLQFPNYSSELNVNALELDDSALYLCASSLDSELYYGYTFGSGTRLTVV.

This clone was seen a handful of times. This chain joins TRBV6-4 and TRBJ2-3; D is unclear. Germline V gene data show CDR1 as MRHNA and CDR2 as SNTAGT. The V end lost 6 bases, the J end lost 0 bases, and 7 bases lay between the germline ends. The CDR3 totals 13 residues. The CDR3 protein is CASSVGSTDTQYF. The CDR3 DNA reads as TGTGCCAGCAGCGTCGGAAGCACAGATACGCAGTATTTT.

In DNA, the CDR3 is TGTGCCAGCAGCGTTGGGAACACCGGGGAGCTGTTTTTT. Its protein product is CASSVGNTGELFF. The rearrangement uses TRBV9 and TRBJ2-2; the D is unclear. Germline CDR1 SGDLS, CDR2 YYNGEE. Trimming left V 2 bases short and J 1 base short, with 3 bases between. This CDR3 has 13 residues.

The V and J genes are TRBV2 and TRBJ1-6; D not certain. The V gene lost 5 bases and the J gene lost 4 bases, with 12 bases spanning the gap. Germline V gene data show CDR1 as SNHLY and CDR2 as FYNNEI. This CDR3 comprises 15 residues. CDR3 sequence (DNA): TGTGCCAGCAGTTTAAACAGTGCATATAATTCACCCCTCCACTTT. Residues: CASSLNSAYNSPLHF.